The next 18 T cell receptor beta chains were all read from a single sample in a study of blood T cell repertoires in COVID-19 (dated by TCRdb to about 2020). The receptor library was made with the immunoSEQ multiplex PCR assay. TCRdb mirrors the immuneACCESS table, restricted to in-frame sequences. Some clones are absent from its copies; in checked studies, under half trace to an unresolved V gene, and the reason for the others is unknown. This sample is represented by around 32,000 clones; approximately 83% of them were singletons. The ten largest clones take up 5.5% of the sample. The sample taken for sequencing was peripheral blood. The receptors originated from a woman of 80 years or more with active or convalescent COVID-19.

The V and J genes are TRBV30 and TRBJ2-2; D gene ambiguous. The CDR3 consists of 11 residues. V was cut by 3 bases and J by 5 bases, with 4 bases left in between. Germline lookup yields CDR1 GTSNPN and CDR2 SVGIG (reference sequence). The CDR3 DNA follows: TGTGCCTGGAGGAGTACCGGGGAGCTGTTTTTT. It yields the protein CAWRSTGELFF. The full variable domain, completed using reference TRBV30 and TRBJ2-2, is SQTIHQWPATLVQPVGSPLSLECTVEGTSNPNLYWYRQAAGRGLQLLFYSVGIGQISSEVPQNLSASRPQDRQFILSSKKLLLSDSGFYLCAWRSTGELFFGEGSRLTVL.

The chain employs TRBV28 and TRBJ2-7; TRBD1 agrees at 7 bases. The CDR3 runs 15 residues. CDR1 is MDHEN, CDR2 SYDVKM, per germline. Unmatched junction bases numbered 7, after V lost 5 bases and J lost 0 bases. The CDR3 region is CASSPQDRSSYEQYF. In DNA, the CDR3 is TGTGCCAGCAGTCCACAGGACAGGAGCTCCTACGAGCAGTACTTC.

CDR3 residues: CASSPSNQPQHF. CDR3 DNA sequence: TGTGCCAGTAGTCCGAGCAATCAGCCCCAGCATTTT. J is TRBJ1-5 and V is TRBV19; the D is unclear. CDR3 length: 12 residues. In germline, CDR1 is LNHDA, CDR2 SQIVND (reference sequence). V was clipped by 5 bases and J by 1 base, with 3 bases between them.

CDR3 sequence reads: CASSSRDRNEKLFF. The CDR3 DNA is TGTGCCAGCAGCTCCCGGGACAGGAATGAAAAACTGTTTTTT. The chain joins TRBV3-1 (or the pseudogene TRBV3-2) to TRBJ1-4; 8 bases are shared with TRBD1. The germline V gene encodes CDR1 LGHDT and CDR2 YNNKEL (reference sequence). V was pared by 5 bases and J by 5 bases, with 4 bases of the junction left unmatched. CDR3 length equals 14 residues.

The rearrangement joins TRBV7-6 to TRBJ2-7; 12 bases line up with TRBD2. V lost 1 base and J lost 2; bases outside the gene matches: 0. Germline V gives CDR1 SGHVS, CDR2 FNYEAQ. CDR3 length: 15 amino acids. In DNA, the CDR3 is TGTGCCAGCAGCTTAGGGACTAGCGGGACCTACGAGCAGTACTTC. Translating gives CASSLGTSGTYEQYF.

The chain couples TRBV4-2 to TRBJ2-5; 8 nucleotides align to TRBD2. CDR1 is LGHNA, CDR2 YNFKEQ, per germline. The CDR3 totals 15 residues. V lost 3 bases to trimming and J lost 5 bases; unmatched junction nucleotides: 8. CDR3 protein: CASSHSGGPRETQYF. CDR3 bases: TGTGCCAGCAGCCATTCGGGAGGGCCACGGGAGACCCAGTACTTC.

J is TRBJ1-2 and V is TRBV7-2; 9 bases agree with TRBD1. The CDR3 spans 15 residues. Germline CDR1 and CDR2: SGHTA and FQGNSA. V shed 5 bases and J 4 bases; nucleotides not matched to a gene: 8. The CDR3 sequence: CASSPGTGKVYGYTF. CDR3 nucleotide sequence: TGTGCCAGCAGCCCCGGGACAGGGAAGGTCTATGGCTACACCTTC.

This sequence joins TRBV20-1 and TRBJ2-3, with TRBD2 identical over 7 bases. Germline V CDR1 and CDR2: DFQATT, SNEGSKA (reference sequence). The V gene end was trimmed by 3 bases and the J gene end by 2 bases; junction bases not matched to a gene: 8. The CDR3 loop spans 15 amino acids. This chain's CDR3 is CSASLPSGITDTQYF. In DNA form, the CDR3 reads TGCAGTGCTAGTCTCCCTAGCGGTATCACAGATACGCAGTATTTT.

The rearrangement uses TRBV6-5 and TRBJ1-1; 9 bases are shared with TRBD1. Per germline, CDR1 MNHEY and CDR2 SVGAGI. The V gene end was trimmed by 6 bases and the J gene end by 1 base; junction bases not matched to a gene: 6. CDR3 length: 15 amino acids. Written as DNA, the CDR3 is TGTGCCAGCAGGATTCCGGGACAGGGGAACACTGAAGCTTTCTTT. Translating it yields CASRIPGQGNTEAFF.

This chain links TRBV3-1 (or the pseudogene TRBV3-2) with TRBJ1-6; 7 nucleotides match TRBD1. Germline values: CDR1 LGHDT, CDR2 YNNKEL (reference sequence). The junction had 3 bases not matched to a gene; V was cut back by 4 bases and J by 6 bases. This CDR3 contains 14 residues. CDR3 DNA: TGTGCCAGCAGCCTCGGGACAGCTAATTCACCCCTCCACTTT. It encodes CASSLGTANSPLHF.

The V call is TRBV2, the J call TRBJ2-3; 8 nucleotides line up with TRBD1. Germline V gives CDR1 SNHLY, CDR2 FYNNEI. V shed 4 bases, J shed 3 bases, and the junction held 6 bases outside the gene matches. The CDR3 is made up of 15 amino acids. CDR3 protein: CASSGQGMVTDTQYF. The CDR3 DNA reads TGTGCCAGCAGTGGACAGGGGATGGTAACAGATACGCAGTATTTT.

The V call is TRBV9, the J call TRBJ2-6; tentatively, D is TRBD1 (6 bases). Trimming took off 0 bases at V and 0 bases at J, with 10 bases between the two ends. Germline lookup yields CDR1 SGDLS and CDR2 YYNGEE. The CDR3 is made up of 17 amino acids. The CDR3 spells CASSVGGQSSGANVLTF. The CDR3 bases are TGTGCCAGCAGCGTAGGGGGACAATCCTCTGGGGCCAACGTCCTGACTTTC.

The chain carries TRBV12-5 and TRBJ2-3; D perhaps matches TRBD1 (5 bases). The germline V gene has CDR1 LGHNT and CDR2 FRNRAP. Trimming removed 1 base at V and 0 bases at J, with 11 bases between. The CDR3 extends over 16 amino acids. This CDR3 is CASGLDRTPSTDTQYF. DNA of the CDR3: TGTGCTAGTGGTTTGGACCGGACACCCAGCACAGATACGCAGTATTTT.

The chain recombines TRBV6-6 with TRBJ1-1; the D gene is possibly TRBD1 (6 bases). The CDR3 spans 14 residues. Germline lookup yields CDR1 MNHNY and CDR2 SVGAGI (reference sequence). The V end lost 6 bases, the J end lost 0 bases, and 11 bases lay between the germline ends. The CDR3 coding sequence is TGTGCCAGCAGACAGGGACCTATGAACACTGAAGCTTTCTTT. The encoded protein is CASRQGPMNTEAFF.

This chain joins TRBV24-1 and TRBJ2-1; tentative D call: TRBD2 (6 bases). This CDR3 region has 15 residues. The V gene's germline CDR1 is KGHDR and CDR2 SFDVKD. With 7 bases removed from V and 6 bases from J, the gap between germline ends came to 18 bases. The CDR3 protein is CATSDNAGLLNEQFF. CDR3 DNA sequence: TGTGCCACCAGCGACAACGCGGGACTCCTCAATGAGCAGTTCTTC.

The V and J genes are TRBV2 and TRBJ2-7, with 8 bases matching TRBD1. Germline V CDR1 and CDR2: SNHLY, FYNNEI. The V and J ends lost 5 bases and 1 base, in that order; junction bases with no gene match: 10. This CDR3 has 16 residues. The CDR3: CASSQNDRGRSYEQYF. The CDR3 region has the DNA TGTGCCAGCAGTCAAAATGACAGGGGTCGATCCTACGAGCAGTACTTC.

The table lists this clone with a count of one. This chain uses TRBV7-9 with TRBJ2-5; 9 bases are shared with TRBD2. Germline loops: CDR1 SEHNR, CDR2 FQNEAQ (reference sequence). J was trimmed by 2 bases and V by 5 bases; bases with no gene match: 18. This CDR3 is 19 amino acids long. CDR3 sequence reads: CASSPAGVPLAGNQETQYF. The CDR3, as DNA: TGTGCCAGCAGCCCAGCCGGGGTCCCGCTAGCGGGGAATCAAGAGACCCAGTACTTC.

This clone was seen more than once but under ten times. This rearrangement joins TRBV9 to TRBJ1-4; tentatively, D is TRBD1 (5 bases). Looked up from germline, CDR1 is SGDLS and CDR2 is YYNGEE. This CDR3 region has 13 residues. Trimming shortened V by 3 bases and J by 5 bases, and 8 bases separated the two germline ends. The CDR3 nucleotides read TGTGCCAGCAGCGAGACAGTAAATGAAAAACTGTTTTTT. It is translated as CASSETVNEKLFF.